This T cell receptor beta chain was identified during a study of cytomegalovirus exposure and HLA in healthy donors. This clone has only a few counts. Germline CDR1 and CDR2: SGDLS and YYNGEE. J was trimmed by 6 bases and V by 2 bases; bases with no gene match: 9. The CDR3 runs to 15 residues. Participants comprised healthy donors of bone marrow. The PCR made use of 60 Vbeta and 13 Jbeta primers. Measured with immunoSEQ multiplex PCR; TCRdb has only the in-frame clones, and not every one. The table includes roughly 110,000 clones, 60% to 80% detected once. The origin of this receptor is a female donor in good health and CMV-seronegative. The sequencing input was PBMCs. The chain carries TRBV9 and TRBJ1-2, with 8 bases lining up with TRBD1. The CDR3, as DNA: TGTGCCAGCAGCGTGAGTATTACGGACAGGGATGGCTACACCTTC. It specifies CASSVSITDRDGYTF.